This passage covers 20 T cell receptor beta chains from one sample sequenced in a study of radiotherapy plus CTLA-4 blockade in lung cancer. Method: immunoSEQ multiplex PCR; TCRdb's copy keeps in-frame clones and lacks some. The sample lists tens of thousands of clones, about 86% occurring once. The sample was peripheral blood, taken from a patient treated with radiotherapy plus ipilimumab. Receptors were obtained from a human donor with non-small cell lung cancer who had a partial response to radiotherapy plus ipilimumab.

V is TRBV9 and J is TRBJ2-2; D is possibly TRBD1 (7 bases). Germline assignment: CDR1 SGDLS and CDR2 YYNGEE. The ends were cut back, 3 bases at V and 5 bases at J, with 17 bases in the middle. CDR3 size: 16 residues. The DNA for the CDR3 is TGTGCCAGCAGCGACAGGGGCGGGACGGGGACCGGGGAGCTGTTTTTT. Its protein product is CASSDRGGTGTGELFF.

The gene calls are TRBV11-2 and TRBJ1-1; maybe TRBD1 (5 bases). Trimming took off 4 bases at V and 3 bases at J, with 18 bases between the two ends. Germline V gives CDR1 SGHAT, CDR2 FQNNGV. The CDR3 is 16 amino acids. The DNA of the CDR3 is TGTGCCAGCAGCTGGGGGGTCCAGGGAGGGTACACTGAAGCTTTCTTT. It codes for CASSWGVQGGYTEAFF.

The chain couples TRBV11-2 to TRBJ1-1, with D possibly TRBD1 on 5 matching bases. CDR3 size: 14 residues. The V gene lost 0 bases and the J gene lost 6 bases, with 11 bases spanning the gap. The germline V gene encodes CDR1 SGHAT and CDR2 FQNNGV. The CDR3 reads CASSLDRATAEAFF. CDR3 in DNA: TGTGCCAGCAGCTTAGATAGGGCGACAGCTGAAGCTTTCTTT. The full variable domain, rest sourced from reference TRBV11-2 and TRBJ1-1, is EAGVAQSPRYKIIEKRQSVAFWCNPISGHATLYWYQQILGQGPKLLIQFQNNGVVDDSQLPKDRFSAERLKGVDSTLKIQPAKLEDSAVYLCASSLDRATAEAFFGQGTRLTVV.

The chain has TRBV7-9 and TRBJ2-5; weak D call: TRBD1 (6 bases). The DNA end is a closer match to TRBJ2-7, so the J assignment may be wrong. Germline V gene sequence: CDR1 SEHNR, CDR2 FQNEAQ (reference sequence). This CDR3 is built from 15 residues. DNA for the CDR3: TGTGCCAGCAGCTTAGGCGACAGGATCTCCTACGAGCAGTACTTC. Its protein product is CASSLGDRISYEQYF.

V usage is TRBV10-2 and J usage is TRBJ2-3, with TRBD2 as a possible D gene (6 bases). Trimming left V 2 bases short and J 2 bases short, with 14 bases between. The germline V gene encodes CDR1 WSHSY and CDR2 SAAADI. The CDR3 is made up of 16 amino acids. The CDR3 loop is CASSEGRGGNTDTQYF. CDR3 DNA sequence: TGCGCCAGCAGTGAGGGTCGGGGAGGAAACACAGATACGCAGTATTTT.

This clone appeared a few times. CDR3 sequence reads: CASSSRDRGPGYTF. In nucleotides, the CDR3 is TGTGCCAGCAGCTCCCGGGACAGGGGGCCTGGCTACACCTTC. The J gene is TRBJ1-2, the V gene TRBV5-4; TRBD1 agrees at 12 bases. The J segment lost 7 bases and the V segment lost 3 bases, leaving 4 bases of the junction unmatched. This CDR3 region has 14 residues. Germline V gene sequence: CDR1 SGHNT, CDR2 YYREEE (reference sequence).

The CDR3 spells CASSFLRGSTEAFF. For the CDR3, the DNA is TGTGCCAGCAGTTTTCTTCGGGGATCCACTGAAGCTTTCTTT. The chain combines TRBV28 with TRBJ1-1; D uncertain. The CDR3 covers 14 residues. The V end was cut by 3 bases, the J end by 4 bases, with 12 bases between. Per the germline V gene, CDR1 is MDHEN and CDR2 is SYDVKM.

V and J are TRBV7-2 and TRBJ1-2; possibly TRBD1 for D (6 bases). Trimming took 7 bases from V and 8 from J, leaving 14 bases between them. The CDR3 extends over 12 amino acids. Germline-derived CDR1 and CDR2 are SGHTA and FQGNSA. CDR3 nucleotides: TGTGCCAGCAACCACAGGGTCGGCGGCTACACCTTC. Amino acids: CASNHRVGGYTF.

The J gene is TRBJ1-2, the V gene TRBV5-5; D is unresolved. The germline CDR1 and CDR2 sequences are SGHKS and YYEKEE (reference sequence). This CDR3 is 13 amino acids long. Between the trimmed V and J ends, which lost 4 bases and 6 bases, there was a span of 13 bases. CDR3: CASSPPGLNGYTF. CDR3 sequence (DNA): TGTGCCAGCAGCCCACCCGGTTTGAATGGCTACACCTTC.

The CDR3 spells CASSLGTLNTEAFF. The CDR3 nucleotides read TGTGCCAGCAGCTTAGGGACACTGAACACTGAAGCTTTCTTT. J is TRBJ1-1 and V is TRBV7-9; TRBD1 might be the D (5 bases). This CDR3 region has 14 residues. The ends were cut back, 1 base at V and 0 bases at J, with 6 bases in the middle. Germline CDR1 is SEHNR and CDR2 is FQNEAQ (reference sequence).

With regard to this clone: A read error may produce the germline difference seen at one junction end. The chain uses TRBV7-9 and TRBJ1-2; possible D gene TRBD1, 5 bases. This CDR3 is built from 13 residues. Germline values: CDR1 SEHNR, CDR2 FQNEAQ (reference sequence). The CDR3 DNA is TGTGCCAGCAGCTTAGGGACACTCGGAAGTATAGCCTTC. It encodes CASSLGTLGSIAF.

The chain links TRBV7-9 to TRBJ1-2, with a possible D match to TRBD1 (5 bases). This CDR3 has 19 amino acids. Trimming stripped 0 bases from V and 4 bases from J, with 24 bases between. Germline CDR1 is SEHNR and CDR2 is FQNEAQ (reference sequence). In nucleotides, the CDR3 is TGTGCCAGCAGCTTAGCGGGAGGGTCGGGGCGGCGTTTTTCCTATGGCTACACCTTC. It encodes CASSLAGGSGRRFSYGYTF.

CDR3 nucleotides: TGTGCCTGGAGCCCAACCCCCCCGGGACAGGTTCCTTACCGAGGCTACACCTTC. It translates to CAWSPTPPGQVPYRGYTF. This chain joins TRBV30 and TRBJ1-2, with TRBD1 matching 8 bases. The germline CDR1 and CDR2 sequences are GTSNPN and SVGIG (reference sequence). This CDR3 region has 18 residues. J gave up 8 bases and V 3 bases, and 23 bases lay outside the gene matches.

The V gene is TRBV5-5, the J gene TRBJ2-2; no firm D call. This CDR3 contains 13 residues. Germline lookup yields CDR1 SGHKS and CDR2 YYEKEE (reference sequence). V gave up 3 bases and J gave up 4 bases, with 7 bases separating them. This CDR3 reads CASSSSGTGELFF. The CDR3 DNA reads TGTGCCAGCAGCTCGTCGGGCACCGGGGAGCTGTTTTTT. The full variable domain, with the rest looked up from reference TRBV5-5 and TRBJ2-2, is DAGVTQSPTHLIKTRGQQVTLRCSPISGHKSVSWYQQVLGQGPQFIFQYYEKEERGRGNFPDRFSARQFPNYSSELNVNALLLGDSALYLCASSSSGTGELFFGEGSRLTVL.

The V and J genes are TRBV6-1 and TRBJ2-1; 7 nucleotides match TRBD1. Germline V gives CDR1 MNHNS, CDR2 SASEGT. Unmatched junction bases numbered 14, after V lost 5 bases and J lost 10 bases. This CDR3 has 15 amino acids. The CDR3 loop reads CASSLLSGTVGEQFF. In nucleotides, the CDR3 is TGTGCCAGCAGTCTGCTATCCGGGACAGTCGGCGAGCAGTTCTTC.

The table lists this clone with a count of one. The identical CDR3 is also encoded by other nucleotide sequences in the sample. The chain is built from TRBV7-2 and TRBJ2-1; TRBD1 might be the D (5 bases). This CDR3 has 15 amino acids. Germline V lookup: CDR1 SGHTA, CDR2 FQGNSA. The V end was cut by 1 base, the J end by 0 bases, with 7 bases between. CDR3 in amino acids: CASSLGQGSYNEQFF. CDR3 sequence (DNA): TGTGCCAGCAGCTTAGGTCAGGGCTCCTACAATGAGCAGTTCTTC.

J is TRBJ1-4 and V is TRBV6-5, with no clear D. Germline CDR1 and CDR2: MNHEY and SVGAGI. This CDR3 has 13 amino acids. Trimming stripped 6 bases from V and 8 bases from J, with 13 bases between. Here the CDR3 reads CASRNSGTEKLFF. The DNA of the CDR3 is TGTGCCAGCAGGAATTCGGGAACCGAAAAACTGTTTTTT.

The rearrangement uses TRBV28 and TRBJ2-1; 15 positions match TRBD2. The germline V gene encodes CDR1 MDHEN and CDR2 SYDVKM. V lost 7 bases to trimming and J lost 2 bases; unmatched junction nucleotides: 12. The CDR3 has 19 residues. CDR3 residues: CASIPGGLAGGPTYNEQFF. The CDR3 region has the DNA TGTGCCAGCATTCCTGGCGGACTAGCGGGAGGGCCTACCTACAATGAGCAGTTCTTC.

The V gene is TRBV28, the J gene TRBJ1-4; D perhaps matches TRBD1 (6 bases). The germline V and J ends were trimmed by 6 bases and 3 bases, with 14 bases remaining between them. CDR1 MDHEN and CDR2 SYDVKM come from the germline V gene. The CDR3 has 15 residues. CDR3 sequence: CASRRDTRPNEKLFF. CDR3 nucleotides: TGTGCCAGCAGGAGGGACACTCGGCCTAATGAAAAACTGTTTTTT.

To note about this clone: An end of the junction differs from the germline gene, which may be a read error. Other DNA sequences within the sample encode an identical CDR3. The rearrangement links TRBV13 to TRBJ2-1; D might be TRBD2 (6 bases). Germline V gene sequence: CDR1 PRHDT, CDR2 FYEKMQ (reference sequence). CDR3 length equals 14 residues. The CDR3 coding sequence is TGTGCTAGCAGCTTAGCCCTAGCGATCCATGAGCAGTTCTTC. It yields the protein CASSLALAIHEQFF.